This T cell receptor (beta chain) was obtained from a study of blood T cell repertoires in COVID-19. This table comes from immunoSEQ multiplex PCR, and its TCRdb copy is limited to in-frame clones, with some not included. The table has 50,000 or so clones, 83% seen once; the top ten hold around 15%. V was clipped by 3 bases and J by 0 bases, with 9 bases between them. This CDR3 has 15 amino acids. The germline V gene has CDR1 KGHSH and CDR2 LQKENI. The TCR originated in a man aged 35-49 years with acute or convalescent COVID-19. This rearrangement joins TRBV18 to TRBJ1-5; D possibly corresponds to TRBD1 (5 bases). Sequenced: peripheral blood. The CDR3 nucleotides are TGTGCCAGCTCACCCGACAGACATAGCAATCAGCCCCAGCATTTT. This codes for CASSPDRHSNQPQHF.